Each of the 23 T cell receptor beta chains below was sequenced from the same sample in a study of identical twins. In TCRdb, the 5' RACE reads were re-called with MiXCR into one record per CDR3 protein. The sample has some 900,000 distinct CDR3 sequences, about 12% seen once. This sample was shared with a second study, whose subject was yellow fever vaccine responses in identical twins.

Sample: PBMCs. The receptors stem from a woman under 30 in good health.

The sample holds many counts of this clonotype. The genes are TRBV29-1 and TRBJ2-1; TRBD2 matches 10 bases. The CDR3 spans 16 residues. Germline V gene data show CDR1 as SQVTM and CDR2 as ANQGSEA. After removal of 5 bases from V and 3 bases from J, the junction contained 10 bases not matched to a gene. CDR3 loop: CSVPPPTSGIYNEQFF. In DNA, the CDR3 is TGCAGCGTTCCACCCCCAACTAGCGGGATCTACAATGAGCAGTTCTTC.

The J gene is TRBJ2-1, the V gene TRBV2; either TRBD1 or TRBD2 may supply D (5 bases each). This CDR3 region has 12 residues. Germline CDR1 reads SNHLY; CDR2 reads FYNNEI. Trimming cost V 7 bases and J 5 bases, with 9 bases left between them. This CDR3 reads CASTGADNEQFF. CDR3 nucleotide sequence: TGTGCCAGCACCGGGGCCGACAATGAGCAGTTCTTC. The entire variable domain, with the rest obtained from reference TRBV2 and TRBJ2-1, is as follows: EPEVTQTPSHQVTQMGQEVILRCVPISNHLYFYWYRQILGQKVEFLVSFYNNEISEKSEIFDDQFSVERPDGSNFTLKIRSTKLEDSAMYFCASTGADNEQFFGPGTRLTVL.

There are a few counts of this clonotype. This chain uses TRBV29-1 with TRBJ1-4; no firm D call. Trimming pared 2 bases from V and 11 bases from J, leaving 18 bases between. The CDR3 is 14 amino acids. The germline V gene has CDR1 SQVTM and CDR2 ANQGSEA. The CDR3 bases are TGCAGCGTTGAAAGCGGCCTCTCTCCCGGGAAACTGTTTTTT. It specifies CSVESGLSPGKLFF.

The CDR3 region has the DNA TGCAGTGCTAGAGGCCAGAGGCTTGAAGCTTTCTTT. This encodes CSARGQRLEAFF. V and J are TRBV20-1 and TRBJ1-1, with D uncertain. Trimming shortened V by 1 base and J by 7 bases, and 10 bases separated the two germline ends. The CDR3 runs to 12 residues. Germline assignment: CDR1 DFQATT and CDR2 SNEGSKA (reference sequence).

This clonotype was seen a handful of times. The V call is TRBV27, the J call TRBJ1-4; D might be TRBD1 (6 bases). V was trimmed by 5 bases and J by 7 bases, leaving 23 bases between them. CDR1 is MNHEY and CDR2 is SMNVEV in the germline V gene (reference sequence). There are 17 residues in the CDR3. CDR3 in DNA: TGTGCCAGCAGTCCCCAACGGCCCTCCGGAGGGGGTGAAAAACTGTTTTTT. Encoded protein: CASSPQRPSGGGEKLFF.

V gene TRBV7-3 combines with J gene TRBJ2-1; D unresolved. Looked up from germline, CDR1 is SGHTA and CDR2 is FQGTGA. Between the trimmed V and J ends, which lost 5 bases and 5 bases, there was a span of 13 bases. The CDR3 has 14 residues. The CDR3 spells CASSTSSLNNEQFF. The CDR3 nucleotides read TGTGCCAGCAGCACCTCGAGCCTTAACAATGAGCAGTTCTTC.

This chain's CDR3 is CASSYVVNTEAFF. DNA of the CDR3: TGTGCCAGCAGTTACGTCGTGAACACTGAAGCTTTCTTT. The J gene is TRBJ1-1, the V gene TRBV6-5; D remains unclear. The CDR3 length is 13 residues. Germline V lookup: CDR1 MNHEY, CDR2 SVGAGI. V shed 2 bases and J shed 0 bases, with 4 bases lying between them.

This clonotype was found a few times. The chain recombines TRBV5-1 with TRBJ2-7, with D perhaps assigned TRBD1 or TRBD2 (6 bases each). CDR1 is SGHRS and CDR2 is YFSETQ in the germline V gene. Trimming removed 2 bases at V and 2 bases at J, with 23 bases between. The CDR3 runs 18 residues. CDR3 loop: CASSLQGIVGGIAYEQYF. The DNA for the CDR3 is TGCGCCAGCAGCTTACAGGGAATTGTCGGCGGGATCGCCTACGAGCAGTACTTC.

This clonotype has only a few counts. This sequence joins TRBV20-1 and TRBJ2-7; D gene ambiguous. Germline V gene lookup returns CDR1 DFQATT and CDR2 SNEGSKA (reference sequence). The CDR3 extends over 10 amino acids. The CDR3 DNA is TGCAGTGCTAGTTCCCGGCCCCAGTGGGTC. This encodes CSASSRPQWV.

Ten or more counts support this clonotype. The chain links TRBV6-2 or TRBV6-3 to TRBJ1-4; D is unclear. CDR1 is MNHEY and CDR2 is SVGEGT in the germline V gene. The V end was cut by 0 bases, the J end by 3 bases, with 5 bases between. The CDR3 is 14 residues long. The CDR3 DNA is TGTGCCAGCAGTTACTCCAGTCCTAATGAAAAACTGTTTTTT. Its protein is CASSYSSPNEKLFF.

In DNA form, the CDR3 reads TGTGCCAGCAGTACCTTAGAGGCGGGGCACACCGGGGAGCTGTTTTTT. Its protein product is CASSTLEAGHTGELFF. The rearrangement uses TRBV28 and TRBJ2-2; TRBD2 is a possible D gene (6 bases). Germline V lookup: CDR1 MDHEN, CDR2 SYDVKM. V was pared by 5 bases and J by 3 bases, with 16 bases between. The CDR3 spans 16 residues.

The table lists this clonotype with a few counts. The rearrangement joins TRBV7-8 to TRBJ2-7; no clear D. The CDR3 has 12 amino acids. Trimming stripped 7 bases from V and 7 bases from J, with 14 bases between. CDR1 is SGHVS and CDR2 is FQNEAQ in the germline V gene. The chain's CDR3 is CASKVGTEEQYF. CDR3 sequence (DNA): TGTGCCAGCAAAGTTGGTACGGAAGAGCAGTACTTC.

This clonotype appeared a few times. J is TRBJ1-6 and V is TRBV6-1; D is uncertain. In germline, CDR1 is MNHNS, CDR2 SASEGT. CDR3 length equals 15 residues. The ends were cut back, 6 bases at V and 10 bases at J, with 19 bases in the middle. The CDR3 DNA follows: TGTGCCAGCAGCCAAGGACCGGGGATTATCTCACCCCTCCACTTT. It encodes CASSQGPGIISPLHF.

There are many counts of this clonotype. The junction and the germline gene differ at one end; a read error may be behind it. The chain carries TRBV6-1 and TRBJ1-5; D remains unclear. Germline CDR1 MNHNS, CDR2 SASEGT. The CDR3 spans 15 residues. As DNA, the CDR3 is TGTGCCAGCAGGAGAGTGGGAGCGAGCAGTCAGCCCCAGCATTTT. It is translated as CASRRVGASSQPQHF.

This clonotype has at least ten counts. J is TRBJ1-2 and V is TRBV4-1, with D perhaps TRBD1 (5 bases). CDR1 is MGHRA and CDR2 is YSYEKL in the germline V gene. The V end was cut by 3 bases, the J end by 0 bases, with 11 bases between. The CDR3 runs 15 residues. The CDR3 coding sequence is TGCGCCAGCAGCCAGAGGGACGTAGCTAACTATGGCTACACCTTC. The encoded protein is CASSQRDVANYGYTF.

The rearrangement uses TRBV29-1 and TRBJ2-3; weak D call: TRBD1 (6 bases). The germline V gene encodes CDR1 SQVTM and CDR2 ANQGSEA. Trimming shortened V by 8 bases and J by 5 bases, and 20 bases separated the two germline ends. The CDR3 runs to 14 residues. The CDR3 loop is CSFGRTGTGDTQYF. The CDR3 DNA reads as TGCAGCTTTGGACGAACAGGGACGGGAGATACGCAGTATTTT.

CDR3 nucleotides: TGCAGTGCCCTTGGCAGGGGGGATACGCAGTATTTT. Amino acid sequence: CSALGRGDTQYF. This chain joins TRBV20-1 and TRBJ2-3; 7 nucleotides match TRBD1. Germline CDR1 and CDR2: DFQATT and SNEGSKA (reference sequence). The CDR3 contains 12 residues. With 6 bases clipped from V and 6 bases from J, the junction kept 6 bases outside the gene matches.

This clonotype was seen more than once but under ten times. This chain joins TRBV7-8 and TRBJ2-1; 9 bases line up with TRBD2. Trimming took 2 bases from V and 5 from J; bases not matched to a gene: 4. The V gene's germline CDR1 is SGHVS and CDR2 FQNEAQ. The CDR3 loop spans 15 amino acids. The CDR3 DNA sequence: TGTGCCAGCAGCTTACTAGCGGGAATCCACAATGAGCAGTTCTTC. It specifies CASSLLAGIHNEQFF.

The chain uses TRBV27 and TRBJ2-5; unclear D gene. CDR3 size: 13 residues. Between the trimmed V and J ends, which lost 7 bases and 0 bases, there was a span of 9 bases. Germline assignment: CDR1 MNHEY and CDR2 SMNVEV (reference sequence). CDR3: CASKPQNQETQYF. CDR3 in DNA: TGTGCCAGCAAGCCGCAGAACCAAGAGACCCAGTACTTC.

V usage is TRBV29-1 and J usage is TRBJ1-1, with D tentatively TRBD1 (6 bases). CDR1 is SQVTM and CDR2 is ANQGSEA in the germline V gene. Trimming removed 1 base from V and 10 bases from J, with 13 bases in between. The CDR3 contains 12 residues. CDR3 sequence: CSVEVVGGPAFF. CDR3 coding DNA: TGCAGCGTTGAAGTTGTCGGGGGCCCAGCTTTCTTT.

This rearrangement joins TRBV6-5 to TRBJ1-1, with TRBD1 as a possible D gene (6 bases). Trimming removed 2 bases at V and 2 bases at J, with 15 bases between. There are 16 residues in the CDR3. Germline CDR1 is MNHEY and CDR2 is SVGAGI. CDR3 coding DNA: TGTGCCAGCAGTTACCACCTAGGGGGGACAAACACTGAAGCTTTCTTT. Translating gives CASSYHLGGTNTEAFF.

In its sample, this clonotype was seen a few times. V is TRBV11-3 and J is TRBJ2-2; D call uncertain. V lost 2 bases to trimming and J lost 7 bases, with 17 bases between them. Germline CDR1 is SGHNT and CDR2 is YENEEA. This CDR3 is 16 amino acids long. CDR3 DNA: TGTGCCAGCAGCTTAAATGAGGCAGGAGCTGGCGGGGAGCTGTTTTTT. Protein: CASSLNEAGAGGELFF.

The J gene is TRBJ2-7, the V gene TRBV10-3; possibly TRBD2 for D (7 bases). The germline gives CDR1 ENHRY, CDR2 SYGVKD. The CDR3 has 13 amino acids. Trimming cost V 5 bases and J 5 bases, with 13 bases left between them. CDR3 region: CAISRGGVDEQYF. The CDR3, as DNA: TGTGCCATCAGTCGAGGGGGGGTAGACGAGCAGTACTTC.